This record looks at one TCR beta chain sequence and its context. This table comes from immunoSEQ multiplex PCR, and its TCRdb copy is limited to in-frame clones, with some not included. Here the sample spans under 95,000 clones, around 82% being singletons. The sample comes from a study of blood T cell repertoires in COVID-19. The germline CDR1 and CDR2 sequences are SGHTA and FQGTGA. The ends were cut back, 5 bases at V and 2 bases at J, with 9 bases in the middle. This CDR3 is 13 amino acids long. Specimen: peripheral blood. The TCR comes from a woman aged 80 or over with COVID-19, enrolled during active disease. The chain is built from TRBV7-3 and TRBJ1-1; D unresolved. CDR3 bases: TGTGCCAGCAGCCTCAGGACTAACACTGAAGCTTTCTTT. This gives the protein CASSLRTNTEAFF.